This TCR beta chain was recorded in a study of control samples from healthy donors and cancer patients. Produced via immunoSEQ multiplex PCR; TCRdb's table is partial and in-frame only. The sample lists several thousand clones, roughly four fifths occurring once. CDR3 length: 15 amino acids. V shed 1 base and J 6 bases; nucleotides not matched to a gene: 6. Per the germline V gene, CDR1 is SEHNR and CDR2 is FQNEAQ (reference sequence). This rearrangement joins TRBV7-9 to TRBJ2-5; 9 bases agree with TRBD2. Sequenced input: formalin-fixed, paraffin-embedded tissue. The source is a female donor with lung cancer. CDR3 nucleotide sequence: TGTGCCAGCAGCTTAGGAGGTAGCGGGAGTAAGACCCAGTACTTC. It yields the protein CASSLGGSGSKTQYF. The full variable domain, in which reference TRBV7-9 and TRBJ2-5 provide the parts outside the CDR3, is DTGVSQNPRHKITKRGQNVTFRCDPISEHNRLYWYRQTLGQGPEFLTYFQNEAQLEKSRLLSDRFSAERPKGSFSTLEIQRTEQGDSAMYLCASSLGGSGSKTQYFGPGTRLLVL.